The TCR beta chain under discussion was sequenced for a study of blood T cell repertoires in COVID-19. Background on the study: COVID-19 samples collected from the United States, Italy and Spain covered acute and convalescent phases. The analysed material was cDNA or gDNA that came from T cells, B-cell-depleted T cells, or PBMCs.

Trimming cost V 4 bases and J 5 bases; bases outside gene matches: 12. The CDR3 covers 18 residues. The germline CDR1 and CDR2 sequences are SNHLY and FYNNEI. Original processing methods: Amplifying reference gene primers gave estimates of nucleated cell counts. Produced via immunoSEQ multiplex PCR; TCRdb's table is partial and in-frame only. From that table come the V and J calls and clone size; the DNA was used to work out D and trimming. The table records approximately 170,000 clones, 65% to 85% of them present only once. This clone has only one observation. This sequence joins TRBV2 and TRBJ2-1; TRBD2 matches at 12 bases. This clonotype was sampled from a human donor with acute or convalescent COVID-19. The donor label of this sample is uncertain. Material: peripheral blood. The CDR3 spells CASSVGLAGGPHHNEQFF. Here the CDR3 DNA reads TGTGCCAGCAGTGTAGGGCTAGCGGGAGGGCCCCATCACAATGAGCAGTTCTTC.